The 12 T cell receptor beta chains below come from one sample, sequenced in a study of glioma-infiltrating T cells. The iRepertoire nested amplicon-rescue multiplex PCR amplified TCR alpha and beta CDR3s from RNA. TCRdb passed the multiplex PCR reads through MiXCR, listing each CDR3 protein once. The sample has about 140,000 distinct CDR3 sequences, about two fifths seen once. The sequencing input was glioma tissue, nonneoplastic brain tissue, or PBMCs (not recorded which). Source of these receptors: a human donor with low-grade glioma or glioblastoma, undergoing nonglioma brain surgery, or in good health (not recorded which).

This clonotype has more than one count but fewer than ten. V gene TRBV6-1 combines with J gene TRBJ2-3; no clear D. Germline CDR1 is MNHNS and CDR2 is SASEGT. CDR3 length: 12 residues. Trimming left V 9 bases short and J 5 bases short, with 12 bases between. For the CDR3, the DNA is TGTGCCAGTACCCCTCACCGAGATACGCAGTATTTT. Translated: CASTPHRDTQYF.

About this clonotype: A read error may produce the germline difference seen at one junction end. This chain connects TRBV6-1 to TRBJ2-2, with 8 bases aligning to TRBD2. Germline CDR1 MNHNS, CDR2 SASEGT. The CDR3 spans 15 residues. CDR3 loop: CASSPGGYRAGGLFF. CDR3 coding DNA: TGTGCCAGCAGCCCGGGGGGGTACAGAGCCGGGGGGCTGTTTTTT.

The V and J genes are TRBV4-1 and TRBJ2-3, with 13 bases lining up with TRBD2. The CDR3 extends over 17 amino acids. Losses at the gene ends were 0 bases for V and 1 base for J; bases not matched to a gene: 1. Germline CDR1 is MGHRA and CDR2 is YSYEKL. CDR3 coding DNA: TGCGCCAGCAGCCAAGATGGGACTAGCGGGGGCACAGATACGCAGTATTTT. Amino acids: CASSQDGTSGGTDTQYF.

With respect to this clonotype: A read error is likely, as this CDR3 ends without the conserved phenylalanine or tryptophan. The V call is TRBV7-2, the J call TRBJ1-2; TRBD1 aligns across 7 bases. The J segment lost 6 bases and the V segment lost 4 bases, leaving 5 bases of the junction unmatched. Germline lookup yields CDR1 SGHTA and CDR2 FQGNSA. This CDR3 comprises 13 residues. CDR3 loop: CASSSNTGDGYTI. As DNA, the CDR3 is TGTGCCAGCAGCTCGAATACAGGGGATGGCTACACCATC.

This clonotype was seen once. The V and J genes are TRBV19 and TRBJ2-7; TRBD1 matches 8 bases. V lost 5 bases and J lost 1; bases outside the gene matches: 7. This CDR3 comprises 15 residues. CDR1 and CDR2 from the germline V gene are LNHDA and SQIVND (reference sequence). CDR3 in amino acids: CASSAGTGTSYEQYF. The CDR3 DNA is TGTGCCAGTAGTGCCGGGACAGGTACTTCCTACGAGCAGTACTTC.

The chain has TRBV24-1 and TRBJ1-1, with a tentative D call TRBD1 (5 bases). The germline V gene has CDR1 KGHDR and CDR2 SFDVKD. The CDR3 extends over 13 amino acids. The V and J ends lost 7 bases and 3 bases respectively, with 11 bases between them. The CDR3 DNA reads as TGTGCCACCAGAAACGGGGGTCACACTGAAGCTTTCTTT. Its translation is CATRNGGHTEAFF.

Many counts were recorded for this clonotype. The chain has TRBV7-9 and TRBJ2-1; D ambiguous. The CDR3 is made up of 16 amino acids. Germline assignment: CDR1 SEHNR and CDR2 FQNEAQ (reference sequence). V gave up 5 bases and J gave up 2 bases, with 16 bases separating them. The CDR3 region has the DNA TGTGCCAGCAGCGCCAGGTTAGGAACCCCCTACAATGAGCAGTTCTTC. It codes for CASSARLGTPYNEQFF.

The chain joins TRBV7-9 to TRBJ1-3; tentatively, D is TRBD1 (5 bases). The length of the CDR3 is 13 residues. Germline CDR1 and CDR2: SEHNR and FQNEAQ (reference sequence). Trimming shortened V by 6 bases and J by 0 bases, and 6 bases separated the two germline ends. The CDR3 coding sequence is TGTGCCAGCAGAGACAGCTCTGGAAACACCATATATTTT. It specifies CASRDSSGNTIYF. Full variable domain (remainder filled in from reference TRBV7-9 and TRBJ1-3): DTGVSQNPRHKITKRGQNVTFRCDPISEHNRLYWYRQTLGQGPEFLTYFQNEAQLEKSRLLSDRFSAERPKGSFSTLEIQRTEQGDSAMYLCASRDSSGNTIYFGEGSWLTVV.

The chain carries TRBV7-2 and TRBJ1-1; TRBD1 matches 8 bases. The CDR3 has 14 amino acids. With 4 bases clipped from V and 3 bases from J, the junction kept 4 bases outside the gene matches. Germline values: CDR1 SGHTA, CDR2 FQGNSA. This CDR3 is CASSWGQDYTEAFF. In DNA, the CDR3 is TGTGCCAGCAGCTGGGGACAGGACTACACTGAAGCTTTCTTT.

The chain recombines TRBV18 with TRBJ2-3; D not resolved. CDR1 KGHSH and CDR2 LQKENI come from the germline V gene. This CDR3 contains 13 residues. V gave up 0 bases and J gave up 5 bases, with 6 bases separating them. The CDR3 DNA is TGTGCCAGCTCACCACCGGGTTTAGATACGCAGTATTTT. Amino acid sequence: CASSPPGLDTQYF.

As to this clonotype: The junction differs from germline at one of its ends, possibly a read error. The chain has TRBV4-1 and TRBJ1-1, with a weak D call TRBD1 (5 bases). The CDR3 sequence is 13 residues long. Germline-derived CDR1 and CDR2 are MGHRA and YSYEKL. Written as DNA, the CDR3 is TGCGCCAGCAGCCAAGATGGGGCCACTGAAGATTTCTTT. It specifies CASSQDGATEDFF.

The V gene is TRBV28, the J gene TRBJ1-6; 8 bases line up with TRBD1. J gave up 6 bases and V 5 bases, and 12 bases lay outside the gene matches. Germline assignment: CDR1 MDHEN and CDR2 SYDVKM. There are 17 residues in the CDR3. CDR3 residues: CASSPYRQTGANSPLHF. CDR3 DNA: TGTGCCAGCAGTCCCTACCGACAGACAGGGGCTAATTCACCCCTCCACTTT. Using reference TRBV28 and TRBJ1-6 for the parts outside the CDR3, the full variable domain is DVKVTQSSRYLVKRTGEKVFLECVQDMDHENMFWYRQDPGLGLRLIYFSYDVKMKEKGDIPEGYSVSREKKERFSLILESASTNQTSMYLCASSPYRQTGANSPLHFGNGTRLTVT.